Shown below are 15 T cell receptor beta chains from a single sample sequenced in a study of blood T cell repertoires in COVID-19. The assay was immunoSEQ multiplex PCR, and TCRdb's table has in-frame clones only and misses some. The data contain about 140,000 clones, over 75% of them seen just once; the ten biggest clones take up less than 3%. The sample taken for sequencing was PBMCs or T cells enriched from blood (not recorded which). Receptors originate from a woman aged 45 to 65 who had recovered from COVID-19.

This clone was counted only a few times. The gene calls are TRBV9 and TRBJ1-3; 9 bases are a match to TRBD1. Trimming cost V 4 bases and J 4 bases; bases outside gene matches: 9. The CDR3 is 16 residues long. Germline V gene sequence: CDR1 SGDLS, CDR2 YYNGEE. CDR3 sequence: CASSPGTGFGGNTIYF. CDR3 sequence (DNA): TGTGCCAGCAGCCCCGGGACAGGGTTTGGCGGAAACACCATATATTTT.

The chain carries TRBV19 and TRBJ2-7; D call uncertain. Per germline, CDR1 LNHDA and CDR2 SQIVND (reference sequence). This CDR3 region has 14 residues. V was trimmed by 5 bases and J by 0 bases, leaving 11 bases between them. The CDR3 loop reads CASSQKRFSYEQYF. Written as DNA, the CDR3 is TGTGCCAGTAGTCAAAAGCGATTCTCCTACGAGCAGTACTTC. The full variable domain, rest sourced from reference TRBV19 and TRBJ2-7, is DGGITQSPKYLFRKEGQNVTLSCEQNLNHDAMYWYRQDPGQGLRLIYYSQIVNDFQKGDIAEGYSVSREKKESFPLTVTSAQKNPTAFYLCASSQKRFSYEQYFGPGTRLTVT.

The chain carries TRBV24-1 and TRBJ2-6, with a weak D call TRBD1 (6 bases). Trimming removed 7 bases from V and 1 base from J, with 16 bases in between. The germline V gene encodes CDR1 KGHDR and CDR2 SFDVKD. The CDR3 is 17 residues long. The CDR3 nucleotides read TGTGCCACCAGCTCTACAGGGAGTGTTTCTGGGGCCAACGTCCTGACTTTC. Residues: CATSSTGSVSGANVLTF.

The chain combines TRBV6-6 with TRBJ2-3; 7 nucleotides agree with TRBD2. The germline V gene encodes CDR1 MNHNY and CDR2 SVGAGI (reference sequence). This CDR3 has 16 amino acids. V lost 5 bases and J lost 1; bases outside the gene matches: 9. The CDR3 is CASSPVRGVGTDTQYF. CDR3 DNA: TGTGCCAGCAGTCCCGTTCGGGGGGTGGGCACAGATACGCAGTATTTT.

This chain uses TRBV11-3 with TRBJ2-6; maybe TRBD2 (6 bases). Germline CDR1 SGHNT, CDR2 YENEEA. V shed 5 bases and J shed 3 bases, with 14 bases lying between them. The CDR3 length is 16 residues. CDR3 protein: CASSPDGGYGANVLTF. The CDR3 region has the DNA TGTGCCAGCAGCCCTGATGGAGGGTATGGGGCCAACGTCCTGACTTTC.

This clone was seen just once. In nucleotides, the CDR3 is TGTGCCAGCATGGGAGGGGCACCCAATCAGCCCCAGCATTTT. Residues: CASMGGAPNQPQHF. The rearrangement links TRBV27 to TRBJ1-5; D possibly corresponds to TRBD1 (5 bases). Germline CDR1 and CDR2: MNHEY and SMNVEV (reference sequence). The CDR3 has 14 amino acids. V was trimmed by 7 bases and J by 3 bases, leaving 13 bases between them.

The table lists this clone with a count of one. The V call is TRBV3-1 (or the pseudogene TRBV3-2), the J call TRBJ2-1; TRBD1 matches at 7 bases. The CDR3 extends over 13 amino acids. V trimming: 1 base; J trimming: 15 bases; junction bases outside the gene matches: 9. In germline, CDR1 is LGHDT, CDR2 YNNKEL (reference sequence). The CDR3 region is CASSQGNRGKGFF. Written as DNA, the CDR3 is TGTGCCAGCAGCCAAGGCAACAGGGGAAAGGGGTTCTTC.

The chain links TRBV28 to TRBJ2-6, with 7 bases identical to TRBD1. This CDR3 spans 17 amino acids. V lost 3 bases and J lost 4; bases outside the gene matches: 9. CDR1 is MDHEN, CDR2 SYDVKM, per germline. Here the CDR3 reads CASSFLAGGSGANVLTF. Written as DNA, the CDR3 is TGTGCCAGCAGTTTTCTGGCAGGGGGATCCGGGGCCAACGTCCTGACTTTC.

The chain employs TRBV6-5 and TRBJ2-7; TRBD1 matches 7 bases. The CDR3 is made up of 14 amino acids. Trimming cost V 6 bases and J 2 bases; bases outside gene matches: 7. CDR1 and CDR2 from the germline V gene are MNHEY and SVGAGI. In DNA form, the CDR3 reads TGTGCCAGCAGCACCATACAGGGGACCTACGAGCAGTACTTC. Protein: CASSTIQGTYEQYF.

V and J are TRBV13 and TRBJ2-1, with D perhaps matching TRBD2 (7 bases). Trimming removed 5 bases at V and 0 bases at J, with 20 bases between. Germline CDR1 and CDR2: PRHDT and FYEKMQ (reference sequence). The CDR3 consists of 18 residues. The CDR3 spells CASSGRWGGPSSYNEQFF. In DNA, the CDR3 is TGTGCCAGCAGCGGAAGGTGGGGGGGGCCTAGCTCCTACAATGAGCAGTTCTTC.

This clone was seen just once. The J gene is TRBJ1-5, the V gene TRBV11-2, with 9 bases identical to TRBD1. Losses at the gene ends were 3 bases for V and 8 bases for J; bases not matched to a gene: 11. Germline lookup yields CDR1 SGHAT and CDR2 FQNNGV. This CDR3 is 16 amino acids long. CDR3 in amino acids: CASSLGTGYGGEPQHF. DNA of the CDR3: TGTGCCAGCAGCTTGGGGACAGGGTATGGTGGGGAGCCCCAGCATTTT.

The gene calls are TRBV28 and TRBJ2-5; 12 bases map to TRBD2. The V segment lost 4 bases and the J segment 5 bases; nucleotides outside the gene matches: 11. Germline CDR1 and CDR2: MDHEN and SYDVKM. This CDR3 spans 17 amino acids. Here the CDR3 reads CASSSPGLAGSLETQYF. The CDR3 nucleotides are TGTGCCAGCAGTTCCCCCGGACTAGCGGGATCTTTGGAGACCCAGTACTTC. Complete variable domain (other parts from reference TRBV28 and TRBJ2-5): DVKVTQSSRYLVKRTGEKVFLECVQDMDHENMFWYRQDPGLGLRLIYFSYDVKMKEKGDIPEGYSVSREKKERFSLILESASTNQTSMYLCASSSPGLAGSLETQYFGPGTRLLVL.

The rearrangement uses TRBV2 and TRBJ1-3; 8 positions match TRBD1. CDR1 is SNHLY, CDR2 FYNNEI, per germline. The J segment lost 1 base and the V segment lost 6 bases, leaving 5 bases of the junction unmatched. The CDR3 is 15 amino acids. DNA for the CDR3: TGTGCCAGCAGCTTGGACAGGGTTTCTGGAAACACCATATATTTT. As protein: CASSLDRVSGNTIYF. The full variable domain, with the rest looked up from reference TRBV2 and TRBJ1-3, is EPEVTQTPSHQVTQMGQEVILRCVPISNHLYFYWYRQILGQKVEFLVSFYNNEISEKSEIFDDQFSVERPDGSNFTLKIRSTKLEDSAMYFCASSLDRVSGNTIYFGEGSWLTVV.

The J gene is TRBJ2-5, the V gene TRBV10-1; 9 nucleotides match TRBD2. V dropped 0 bases and J dropped 3; count of bases not matched to a gene: 2. The germline V gene encodes CDR1 WNHNN and CDR2 SYGVQD (reference sequence). The CDR3 spans 15 residues. As DNA, the CDR3 is TGCGCCAGCAGTGAGTCGCTAGCGGGAAAAGAGACCCAGTACTTC. Its translation is CASSESLAGKETQYF.

The rearrangement joins TRBV27 to TRBJ2-2; 16 bases fit TRBD2. Unmatched junction bases numbered 5, after V lost 6 bases and J lost 4 bases. Germline-derived CDR1 and CDR2 are MNHEY and SMNVEV (reference sequence). The CDR3 spans 17 residues. CDR3 sequence: CASRGLAGGLGTGELFF. For the CDR3, the DNA is TGTGCCAGCAGGGGACTAGCGGGAGGGCTGGGCACCGGGGAGCTGTTTTTT.